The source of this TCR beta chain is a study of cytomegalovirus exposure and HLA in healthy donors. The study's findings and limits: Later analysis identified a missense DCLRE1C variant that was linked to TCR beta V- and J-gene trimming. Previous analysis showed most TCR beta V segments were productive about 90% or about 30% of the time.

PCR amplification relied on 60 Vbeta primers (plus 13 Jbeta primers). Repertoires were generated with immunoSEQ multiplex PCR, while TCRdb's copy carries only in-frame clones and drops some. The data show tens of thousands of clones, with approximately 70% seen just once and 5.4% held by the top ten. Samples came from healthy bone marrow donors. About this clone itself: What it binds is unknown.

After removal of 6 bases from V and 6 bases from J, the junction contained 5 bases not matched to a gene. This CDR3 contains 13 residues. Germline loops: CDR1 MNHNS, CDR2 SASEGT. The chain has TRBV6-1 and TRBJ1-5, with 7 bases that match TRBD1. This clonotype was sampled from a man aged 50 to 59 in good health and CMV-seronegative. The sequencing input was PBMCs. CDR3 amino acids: CASRIDRVQPQHF. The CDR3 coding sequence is TGTGCCAGCAGGATAGACAGGGTTCAGCCCCAGCATTTT.